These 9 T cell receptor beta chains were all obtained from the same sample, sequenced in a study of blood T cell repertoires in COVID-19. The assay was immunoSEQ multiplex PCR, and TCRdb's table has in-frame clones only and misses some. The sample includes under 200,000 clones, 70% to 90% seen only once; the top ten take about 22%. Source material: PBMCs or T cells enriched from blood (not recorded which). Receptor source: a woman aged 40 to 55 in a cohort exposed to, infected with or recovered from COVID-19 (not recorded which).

The CDR3 sequence is CASSDSSSGGYNEQFF. DNA for the CDR3: TGTGCCAGCAGTGACTCAAGTAGCGGGGGATACAATGAGCAGTTCTTC. The rearrangement joins TRBV6-4 to TRBJ2-1, with 9 bases matching TRBD2. V was clipped by 0 bases and J by 4 bases; unmatched bases: 4. This CDR3 has 16 residues. Germline values: CDR1 MRHNA, CDR2 SNTAGT.

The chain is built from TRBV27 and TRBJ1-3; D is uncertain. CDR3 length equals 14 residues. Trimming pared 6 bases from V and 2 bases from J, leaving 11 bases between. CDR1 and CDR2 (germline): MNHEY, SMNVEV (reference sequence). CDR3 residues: CASSIGAAGNTIYF. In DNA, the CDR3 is TGTGCCAGCAGCATCGGAGCCGCTGGAAACACCATATATTTT.

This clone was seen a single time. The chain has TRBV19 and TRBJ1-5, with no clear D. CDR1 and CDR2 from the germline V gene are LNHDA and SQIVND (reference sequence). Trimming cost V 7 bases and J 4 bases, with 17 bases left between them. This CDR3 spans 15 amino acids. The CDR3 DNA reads TGTGCCAGTAACTCGAGGCCGAATCCGAATCAGCCCCAGCATTTT. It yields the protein CASNSRPNPNQPQHF.

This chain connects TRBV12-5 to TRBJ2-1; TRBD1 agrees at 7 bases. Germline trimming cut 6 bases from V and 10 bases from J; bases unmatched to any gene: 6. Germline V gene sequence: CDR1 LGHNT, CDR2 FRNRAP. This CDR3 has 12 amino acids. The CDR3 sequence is CASGTGYWEQFF. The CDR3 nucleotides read TGTGCTAGTGGGACAGGGTATTGGGAGCAGTTCTTC.

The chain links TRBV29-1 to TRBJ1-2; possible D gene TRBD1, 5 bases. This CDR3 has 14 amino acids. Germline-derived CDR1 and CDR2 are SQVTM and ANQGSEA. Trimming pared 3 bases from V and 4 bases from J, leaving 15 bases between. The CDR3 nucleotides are TGCAGCGTTGAGCTTCCAGGGTTGGCCTATGGCTACACCTTC. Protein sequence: CSVELPGLAYGYTF.

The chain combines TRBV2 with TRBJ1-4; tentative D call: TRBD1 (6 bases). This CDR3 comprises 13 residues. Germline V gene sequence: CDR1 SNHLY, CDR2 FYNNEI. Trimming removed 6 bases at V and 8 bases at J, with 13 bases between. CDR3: CASRLQGMEKLFF. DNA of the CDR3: TGTGCCAGCAGGTTGCAGGGGATGGAAAAACTGTTTTTT.

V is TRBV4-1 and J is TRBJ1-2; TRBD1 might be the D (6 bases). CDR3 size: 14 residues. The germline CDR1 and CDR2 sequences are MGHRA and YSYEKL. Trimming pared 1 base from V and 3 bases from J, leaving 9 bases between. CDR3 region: CASSQVQGYYGYTF. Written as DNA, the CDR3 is TGCGCCAGCAGCCAAGTCCAGGGGTACTATGGCTACACCTTC.

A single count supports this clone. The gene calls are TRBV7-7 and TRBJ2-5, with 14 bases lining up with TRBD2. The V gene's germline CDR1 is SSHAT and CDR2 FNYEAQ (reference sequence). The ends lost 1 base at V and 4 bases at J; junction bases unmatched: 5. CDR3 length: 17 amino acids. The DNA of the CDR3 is TGTGCCAGCAGCTTAGAGTCCGGGACTAGCGGGAGAGAGACCCAGTACTTC. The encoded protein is CASSLESGTSGRETQYF.

The CDR3 DNA reads TGTGCCAGCAGCCCCCCCGGCGGGGATGGAGATACGCAGTATTTT. Translating gives CASSPPGGDGDTQYF. The chain is built from TRBV11-2 and TRBJ2-3, with D maybe TRBD2 (6 bases). The V end was cut by 5 bases, the J end by 5 bases, with 17 bases between. The germline gives CDR1 SGHAT, CDR2 FQNNGV. The CDR3 extends over 15 amino acids. Variable domain in full (rest from reference TRBV11-2 and TRBJ2-3): EAGVAQSPRYKIIEKRQSVAFWCNPISGHATLYWYQQILGQGPKLLIQFQNNGVVDDSQLPKDRFSAERLKGVDSTLKIQPAKLEDSAVYLCASSPPGGDGDTQYFGPGTRLTVL.